This entry lists 21 T cell receptor beta chains sequenced from one sample in a study of blood T cell repertoires in COVID-19. Method: immunoSEQ multiplex PCR; TCRdb's copy keeps in-frame clones and lacks some. Of 250,000 to 300,000 clones in the sample, 70% to 90% are singletons; the top ten hold 11%. Sequencing input: peripheral blood. These TCRs come from a woman between 65 and 79 years old with acute or convalescent COVID-19.

The V call is TRBV7-6, the J call TRBJ1-4, with 9 bases identical to TRBD1. CDR3 length equals 13 residues. Germline V lookup: CDR1 SGHVS, CDR2 FNYEAQ. V dropped 5 bases and J dropped 9; count of bases not matched to a gene: 4. CDR3 in DNA: TGTGCCAGCAGCCCCGGGACAGGGAAAAAACTGTTTTTT. This gives the protein CASSPGTGKKLFF.

The chain has TRBV28 and TRBJ2-7, with a possible D match to TRBD2 (7 bases). V lost 8 bases and J 7 bases, leaving 15 bases between the germline ends. Germline V CDR1 and CDR2: MDHEN, SYDVKM. The CDR3 loop spans 12 amino acids. The chain's CDR3 is CASWGGRWEQYF. As DNA, the CDR3 is TGTGCCAGCTGGGGGGGCCGATGGGAGCAGTACTTC.

This rearrangement joins TRBV19 to TRBJ1-5; D call uncertain. Germline-derived CDR1 and CDR2 are LNHDA and SQIVND (reference sequence). The CDR3 covers 13 residues. Trimming stripped 7 bases from V and 6 bases from J, with 13 bases between. Here the CDR3 DNA reads TGTGCCAGTAATGCGGCCCCCAGTCAGCCCCAGCATTTT. The encoded protein is CASNAAPSQPQHF.

This chain connects TRBV12-3 or TRBV12-4 to TRBJ1-6; D gene ambiguous. V was cut by 2 bases and J by 13 bases, with 9 bases left in between. This CDR3 has 12 amino acids. The CDR3 loop is CASSLRVSPLHF. The CDR3 bases are TGTGCCAGCAGTTTACGTGTGTCCCCCCTCCACTTT.

The gene calls are TRBV5-1 and TRBJ2-7; unclear D gene. The germline V and J ends were trimmed by 5 bases and 0 bases, with 12 bases remaining between them. CDR1 and CDR2 from the germline V gene are SGHRS and YFSETQ. The CDR3 spans 14 residues. The CDR3 spells CASSSELSSYEQYF. CDR3 coding DNA: TGCGCCAGCAGTTCCGAGCTGAGCTCCTACGAGCAGTACTTC.

V is TRBV5-1 and J is TRBJ1-2, with no clear D. Germline-derived CDR1 and CDR2 are SGHRS and YFSETQ. This CDR3 has 14 residues. V was trimmed by 4 bases and J by 0 bases, leaving 10 bases between them. CDR3 amino acids: CASSPTQSNYGYTF. CDR3 nucleotides: TGCGCCAGCAGCCCAACACAGTCTAACTATGGCTACACCTTC.

The V and J genes are TRBV6-6 and TRBJ1-1, with D perhaps matching TRBD1 (6 bases). The CDR3 has 13 amino acids. The germline V gene encodes CDR1 MNHNY and CDR2 SVGAGI (reference sequence). V was cut by 2 bases and J by 5 bases, with 9 bases left in between. CDR3 bases: TGTGCCAGCAGTTACGCAGGGGTGACTGAAGCTTTCTTT. Its translation is CASSYAGVTEAFF.

The chain combines TRBV5-1 with TRBJ2-7; a weak D match, TRBD1 (6 bases). V was trimmed by 0 bases and J by 2 bases, leaving 12 bases between them. The CDR3 length is 15 residues. The germline CDR1 and CDR2 sequences are SGHRS and YFSETQ. The CDR3 is CASSLGRGGAYEQYF. CDR3 nucleotide sequence: TGCGCCAGCAGCTTGGGACGAGGGGGAGCCTACGAGCAGTACTTC.

Many counts were recorded for this clone. This chain links TRBV5-8 with TRBJ1-2, with unresolved D. V shed 5 bases and J shed 8 bases, with 13 bases lying between them. Germline CDR1 is SGHTS and CDR2 is YDEGEE. The CDR3 is made up of 12 amino acids. The CDR3 DNA reads TGTGCCAGCAGAGACCCCTGGAGCGGCTACACCTTC. Protein: CASRDPWSGYTF.

The chain uses TRBV21-1 and TRBJ1-6. TRBV21-1 is annotated as a pseudogene. The CDR3 has 15 residues. Here the CDR3 DNA reads TGTGCCAGCAGCAAAGGCGACCCAGGAGGTTCACCCCTCCACTTT. Residues: CASSKGDPGGSPLHF.

The chain is built from TRBV28 and TRBJ1-2; D unclear. The CDR3 is 13 residues long. Looked up from germline, CDR1 is MDHEN and CDR2 is SYDVKM. Trimming shortened V by 7 bases and J by 5 bases, and 14 bases separated the two germline ends. The CDR3 nucleotides read TGTGCCAGCAACGAAGACGGGGAGTATGGCTACACCTTC. It is translated as CASNEDGEYGYTF.

V is TRBV5-1 and J is TRBJ2-7, with D tentatively TRBD1 (6 bases). Per the germline V gene, CDR1 is SGHRS and CDR2 is YFSETQ. The CDR3 is 13 amino acids. The germline V and J ends were trimmed by 6 bases and 1 base, with 11 bases remaining between them. As DNA, the CDR3 is TGCGCCAGCACCGGGACACTATCCTACGAGCAGTACTTC. Its protein product is CASTGTLSYEQYF.

The V gene is TRBV19, the J gene TRBJ1-5, with unresolved D. The germline CDR1 and CDR2 sequences are LNHDA and SQIVND (reference sequence). The CDR3 totals 14 residues. The V gene lost 4 bases and the J gene lost 4 bases, with 11 bases spanning the gap. The DNA for the CDR3 is TGTGCCAGTAGTACCAGACATCCGAATCAGCCCCAGCATTTT. Protein sequence: CASSTRHPNQPQHF.

This sequence joins TRBV9 and TRBJ2-7; TRBD2 matches 7 bases. V gave up 0 bases and J gave up 4 bases; unmatched junction bases: 7. CDR1 is SGDLS and CDR2 is YYNGEE in the germline V gene. The CDR3 is 15 residues long. The CDR3 DNA follows: TGTGCCAGCAGCGTAGCACCGGGGGGTAATTACGAGCAGTACTTC. Its translation: CASSVAPGGNYEQYF.

The chain combines TRBV7-9 with TRBJ1-3; TRBD1 matches 8 bases. V shed 1 base, J shed 7 bases, and the junction held 6 bases outside the gene matches. The CDR3 is 15 amino acids. Germline CDR1 reads SEHNR; CDR2 reads FQNEAQ (reference sequence). The CDR3 region is CASSLEQGGRNTIYF. CDR3 DNA sequence: TGTGCCAGCAGCTTAGAACAGGGGGGAAGGAACACCATATATTTT.

This clone was seen just once. V and J are TRBV4-1 and TRBJ2-2; 7 bases match TRBD2. Germline V gene data show CDR1 as MGHRA and CDR2 as YSYEKL. Trimming removed 4 bases from V and 6 bases from J; junction bases left unmatched: 11. The CDR3 contains 16 residues. CDR3 amino acids: CASSRGVGGTPGELFF. CDR3 sequence (DNA): TGCGCCAGCAGCCGGGGTGTCGGGGGGACTCCCGGGGAGCTGTTTTTT.

This clone was detected only a few times. The rearrangement joins TRBV5-5 to TRBJ1-3; D is uncertain. CDR3 length: 13 residues. Germline CDR1 SGHKS, CDR2 YYEKEE (reference sequence). Trimming took 0 bases from V and 4 from J, leaving 5 bases between them. In DNA form, the CDR3 reads TGTGCCAGCAGCTTGGACAGCGGAAACACCATATATTTT. Residues: CASSLDSGNTIYF.

DNA for the CDR3: TGCGCCAGCAGCGCATCTAGCGGTTACAATGAGCAGTTCTTC. Translation gives CASSASSGYNEQFF. The J gene is TRBJ2-1, the V gene TRBV5-1; the match to TRBD2 covers 7 bases. Germline CDR1 is SGHRS and CDR2 is YFSETQ. The CDR3 runs 14 residues. The trim removed 4 bases at V and 4 bases at J, leaving 5 bases unmatched. Together with reference TRBV5-1 and TRBJ2-1, the CDR3 gives the full variable domain: KAGVTQTPRYLIKTRGQQVTLSCSPISGHRSVSWYQQTPGQGLQFLFEYFSETQRNKGNFPGRFSGRQFSNSRSEMNVSTLELGDSALYLCASSASSGYNEQFFGPGTRLTVL.

V is TRBV23-1 and J is TRBJ2-2, with D uncertain. TRBV23-1 is filed as an ORF, its function uncertain. Between the trimmed V and J ends, which lost 0 bases and 3 bases, there was a span of 11 bases. This CDR3 is built from 16 residues. The CDR3 coding sequence is TGCGCCAGCAGTCAATCGTTACAGTCGGACACCGGGGAGCTGTTTTTT. It yields the protein CASSQSLQSDTGELFF.

This clone occurred many times. The rearrangement joins TRBV7-8 to TRBJ2-7, with 9 bases matching TRBD2. Trimming removed 5 bases from V and 3 bases from J; junction bases left unmatched: 11. Germline V gives CDR1 SGHVS, CDR2 FQNEAQ. The CDR3 loop spans 16 amino acids. The CDR3 reads CASSKDYSGGDYEQYF. CDR3 DNA sequence: TGTGCCAGCAGCAAAGACTATAGCGGGGGCGACTACGAGCAGTACTTC.

The V gene is TRBV3-1 (or the pseudogene TRBV3-2), the J gene TRBJ2-5, with TRBD2 matching 9 bases. Unmatched junction bases numbered 12, after V lost 0 bases and J lost 4 bases. CDR3 length equals 18 residues. Germline values: CDR1 LGHDT, CDR2 YNNKEL (reference sequence). The CDR3 region is CASSQDRFSGGGGETQYF. CDR3 nucleotides: TGTGCCAGCAGCCAAGATCGGTTTAGCGGGGGAGGAGGAGAGACCCAGTACTTC.